This T cell receptor beta chain emerged from a study of T cell changes during pregnancy in multiple sclerosis. Data came from immunoSEQ multiplex PCR; TCRdb stores just in-frame clones and leaves some out. The table records about 76,000 clones, roughly 90% of them present only once. This clone has only one observation. The germline CDR1 and CDR2 sequences are SGHNT and YYREEE (reference sequence). V shed 6 bases, J shed 5 bases, and the junction held 16 bases outside the gene matches. The CDR3 has 16 amino acids. This receptor was taken from a female donor in good health, enrolled as a control in a pregnancy study. Sequenced material: peripheral blood, taken after pregnancy. The chain carries TRBV5-4 and TRBJ2-7, with TRBD2 matching 8 bases. As DNA, the CDR3 is TGTGCCAGCAAGACTATACCGGGACTAGGAATTCACGAGCAGTACTTC. Translation gives CASKTIPGLGIHEQYF.